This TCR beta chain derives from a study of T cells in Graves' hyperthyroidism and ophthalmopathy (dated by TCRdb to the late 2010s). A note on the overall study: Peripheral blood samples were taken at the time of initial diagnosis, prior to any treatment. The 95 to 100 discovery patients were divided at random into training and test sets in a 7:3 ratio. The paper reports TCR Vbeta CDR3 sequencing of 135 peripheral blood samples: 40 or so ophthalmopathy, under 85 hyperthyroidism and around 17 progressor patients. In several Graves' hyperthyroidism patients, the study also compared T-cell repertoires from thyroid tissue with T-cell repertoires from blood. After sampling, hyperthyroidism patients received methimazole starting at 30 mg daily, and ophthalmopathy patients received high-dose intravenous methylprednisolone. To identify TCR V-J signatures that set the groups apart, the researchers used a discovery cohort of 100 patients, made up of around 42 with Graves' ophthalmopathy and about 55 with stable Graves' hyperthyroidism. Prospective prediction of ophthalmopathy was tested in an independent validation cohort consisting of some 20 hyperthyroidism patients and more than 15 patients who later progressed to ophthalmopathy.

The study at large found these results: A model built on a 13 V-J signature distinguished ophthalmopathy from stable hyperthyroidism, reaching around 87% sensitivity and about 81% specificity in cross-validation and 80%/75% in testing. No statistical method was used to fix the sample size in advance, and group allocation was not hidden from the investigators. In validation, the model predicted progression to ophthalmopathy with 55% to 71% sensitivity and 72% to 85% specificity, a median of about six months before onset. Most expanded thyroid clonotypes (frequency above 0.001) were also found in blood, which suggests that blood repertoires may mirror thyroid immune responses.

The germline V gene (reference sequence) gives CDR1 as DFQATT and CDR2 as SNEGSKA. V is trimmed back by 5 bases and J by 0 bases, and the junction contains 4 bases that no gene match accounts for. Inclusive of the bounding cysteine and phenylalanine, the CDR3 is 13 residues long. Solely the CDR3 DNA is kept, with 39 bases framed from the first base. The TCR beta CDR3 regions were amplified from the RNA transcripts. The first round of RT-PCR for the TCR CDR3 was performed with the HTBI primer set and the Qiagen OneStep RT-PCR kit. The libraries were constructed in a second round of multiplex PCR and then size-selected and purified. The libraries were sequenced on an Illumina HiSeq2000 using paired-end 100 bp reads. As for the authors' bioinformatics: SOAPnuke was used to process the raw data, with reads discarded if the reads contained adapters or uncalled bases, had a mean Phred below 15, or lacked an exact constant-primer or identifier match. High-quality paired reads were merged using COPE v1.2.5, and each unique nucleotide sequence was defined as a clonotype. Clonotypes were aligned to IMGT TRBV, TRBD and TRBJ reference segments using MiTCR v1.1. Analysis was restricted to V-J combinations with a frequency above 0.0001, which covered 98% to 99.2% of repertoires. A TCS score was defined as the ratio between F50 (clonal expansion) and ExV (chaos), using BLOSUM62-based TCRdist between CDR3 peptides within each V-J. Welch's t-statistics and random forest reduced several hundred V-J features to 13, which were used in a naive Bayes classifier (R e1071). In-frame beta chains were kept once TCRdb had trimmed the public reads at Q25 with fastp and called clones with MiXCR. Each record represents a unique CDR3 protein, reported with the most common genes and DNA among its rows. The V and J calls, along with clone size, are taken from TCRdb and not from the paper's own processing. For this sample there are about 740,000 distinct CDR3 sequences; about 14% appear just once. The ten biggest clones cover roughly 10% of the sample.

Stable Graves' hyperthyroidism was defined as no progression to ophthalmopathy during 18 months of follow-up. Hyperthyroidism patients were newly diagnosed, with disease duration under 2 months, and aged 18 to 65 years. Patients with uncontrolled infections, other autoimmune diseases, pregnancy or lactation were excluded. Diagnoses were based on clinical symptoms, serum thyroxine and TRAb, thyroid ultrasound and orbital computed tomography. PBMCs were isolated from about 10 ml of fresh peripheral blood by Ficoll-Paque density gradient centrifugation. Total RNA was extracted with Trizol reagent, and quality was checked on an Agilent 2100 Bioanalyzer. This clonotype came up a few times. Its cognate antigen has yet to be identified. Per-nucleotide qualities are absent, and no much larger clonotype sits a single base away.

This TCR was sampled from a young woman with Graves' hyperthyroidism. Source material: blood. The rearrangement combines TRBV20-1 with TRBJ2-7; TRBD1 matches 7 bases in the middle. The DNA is TGCAGTGCTCGGACAGGCCTCTCCTACGAGCAGTACTTC. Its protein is CSARTGLSYEQYF.